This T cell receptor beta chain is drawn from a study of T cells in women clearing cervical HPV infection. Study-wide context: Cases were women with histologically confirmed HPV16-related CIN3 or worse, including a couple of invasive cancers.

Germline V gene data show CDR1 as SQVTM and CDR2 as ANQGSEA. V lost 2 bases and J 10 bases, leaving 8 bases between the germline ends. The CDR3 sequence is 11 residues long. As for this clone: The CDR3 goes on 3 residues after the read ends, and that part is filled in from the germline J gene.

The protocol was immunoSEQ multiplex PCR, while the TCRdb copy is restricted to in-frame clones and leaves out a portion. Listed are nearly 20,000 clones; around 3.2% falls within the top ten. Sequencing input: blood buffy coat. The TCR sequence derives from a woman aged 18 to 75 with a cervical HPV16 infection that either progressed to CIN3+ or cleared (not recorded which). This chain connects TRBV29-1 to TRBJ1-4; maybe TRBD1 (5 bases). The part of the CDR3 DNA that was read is TGCAGCGTTGAATTGGGGCGAAAA. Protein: CSVELGRK. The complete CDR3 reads CSVELGRKLFF.